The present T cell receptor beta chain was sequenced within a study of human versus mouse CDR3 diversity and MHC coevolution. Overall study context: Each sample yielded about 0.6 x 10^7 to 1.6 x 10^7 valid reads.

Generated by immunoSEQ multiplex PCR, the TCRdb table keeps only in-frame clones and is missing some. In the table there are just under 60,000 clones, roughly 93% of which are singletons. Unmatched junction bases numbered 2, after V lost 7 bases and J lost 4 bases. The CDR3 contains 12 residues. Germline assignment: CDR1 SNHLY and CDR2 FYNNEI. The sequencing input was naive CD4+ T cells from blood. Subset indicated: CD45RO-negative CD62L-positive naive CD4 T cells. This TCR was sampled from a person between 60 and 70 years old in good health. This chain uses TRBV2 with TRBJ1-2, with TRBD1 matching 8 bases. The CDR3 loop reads CASIDRGYGYTF. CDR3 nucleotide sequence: TGTGCCAGCATTGACAGGGGCTATGGCTACACCTTC. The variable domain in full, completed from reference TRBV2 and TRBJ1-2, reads EPEVTQTPSHQVTQMGQEVILRCVPISNHLYFYWYRQILGQKVEFLVSFYNNEISEKSEIFDDQFSVERPDGSNFTLKIRSTKLEDSAMYFCASIDRGYGYTFGSGTRLTVV.